These T cell receptor beta chains were read from a single sample in a study of OX40 agonist ivuxolimab in advanced cancers. Profiling relied on immunoSEQ multiplex PCR, and the TCRdb table lists in-frame clones only, not all of them. This sample has about 91,000 clones, with around 84% found just once. This specimen consisted of CD4+ or CD8+ T cells sorted from blood, obtained in a trial of the OX40 agonist ivuxolimab. The receptors shown here come from an adult with an advanced solid tumor such as melanoma, head and neck, liver or kidney cancer. Each CDR3 is given with its conserved first and last residue. The order of the fields is V gene, J gene, clone size, D gene, CDR3 DNA, CDR3 protein. A D gene is named only where the DNA matches it firmly. Some rows mark clone size as missing; the rest say once, few, many or name a class of expanded clone.

v_gene: TRBV7-2; j_gene: TRBJ1-2; abundance: -; d_gene: -; CDR3nt: TGTGCCAGCAGCTTGAACAGGGAGGGTGGCTACACCTTC; CDR3aa: CASSLNREGGYTF
v_gene: TRBV30; j_gene: TRBJ1-2; abundance: -; d_gene: -; CDR3nt: TGTGCCTGGGGGGACCCCGGCTACACCTTC; CDR3aa: CAWGDPGYTF
v_gene: TRBV11-2; j_gene: TRBJ2-5; abundance: -; d_gene: -; CDR3nt: TGTGCCAGCAGCTCTTTCCTGAGAGAGACCCAGTACTTC; CDR3aa: CASSSFLRETQYF
v_gene: TRBV7-2; j_gene: TRBJ1-1; abundance: -; d_gene: -; CDR3nt: TGTGCCAGCAGCTTAGTCGGTGACACTGAAGCTTTCTTT; CDR3aa: CASSLVGDTEAFF
v_gene: TRBV27; j_gene: TRBJ2-1; abundance: -; d_gene: -; CDR3nt: TGTGCCAGCAGTTTTGTAGGGAAAAATGAGCAGTTCTTC; CDR3aa: CASSFVGKNEQFF
v_gene: TRBV5-4; j_gene: TRBJ2-4; abundance: -; d_gene: TRBD1; CDR3nt: TGTGCCAGCAGCCTAGGGACAGTTGAAAACATTCAGTACTTC; CDR3aa: CASSLGTVENIQYF
v_gene: TRBV30; j_gene: TRBJ2-7; abundance: -; d_gene: TRBD1; CDR3nt: TGTGCCTGGAGTCTCCTGAACAGGGGGTACGAGCAGTACTTC; CDR3aa: CAWSLLNRGYEQYF
v_gene: TRBV2; j_gene: TRBJ1-4; abundance: -; d_gene: -; CDR3nt: TGTGCCAGCAGTGAAGCGCTTGGTGGAATGGCGGAAAAACTGTTTTTT; CDR3aa: CASSEALGGMAEKLFF
v_gene: TRBV27; j_gene: TRBJ1-2; abundance: -; d_gene: TRBD1; CDR3nt: TGTGCCAGCAGTCGGACAGGGGACTATGGCTACACCTTC; CDR3aa: CASSRTGDYGYTF
v_gene: TRBV2; j_gene: TRBJ1-2; abundance: once; d_gene: -; CDR3nt: TGTGCCAGCAGGGGAGGGAACTATGGCTACACCTTC; CDR3aa: CASRGGNYGYTF
v_gene: TRBV6-4; j_gene: TRBJ1-4; abundance: once; d_gene: -; CDR3nt: TGTGCCAGCAGTGGCAGGGAAGGTGAAAAACTGTTTTTT; CDR3aa: CASSGREGEKLFF
v_gene: TRBV25-1; j_gene: TRBJ2-1; abundance: -; d_gene: -; CDR3nt: TGTGCCAGCAGTGAATTGTATGAGCAGTTCTTC; CDR3aa: CASSELYEQFF
v_gene: TRBV27; j_gene: TRBJ2-5; abundance: -; d_gene: -; CDR3nt: TGTGCCAGCAGTTTTAGGTTGAGGGAGACCCAGTACTTC; CDR3aa: CASSFRLRETQYF
v_gene: TRBV4-3; j_gene: TRBJ2-1; abundance: -; d_gene: TRBD1; CDR3nt: TGCGCCAGCAGCCACGCGACAGGGAGTAACTACAATGAGCAGTTCTTC; CDR3aa: CASSHATGSNYNEQFF
v_gene: TRBV5-4; j_gene: TRBJ2-1; abundance: -; d_gene: TRBD2; CDR3nt: TGTGCCAGCAGCGATACTCGGGGGGGCTCCTACAATGAGCAGTTCTTC; CDR3aa: CASSDTRGGSYNEQFF
v_gene: TRBV11-2; j_gene: TRBJ1-4; abundance: -; d_gene: TRBD1; CDR3nt: TGTGCCAGCAGCTTGACAGGGGTTGAGGAAAAACTGTTTTTT; CDR3aa: CASSLTGVEEKLFF
v_gene: TRBV6-5; j_gene: TRBJ2-7; abundance: -; d_gene: -; CDR3nt: TGTGCCAGCAGCCCCCAGTCCTACGAGCAGTACTTC; CDR3aa: CASSPQSYEQYF
v_gene: TRBV5-4; j_gene: TRBJ2-4; abundance: -; d_gene: -; CDR3nt: TGTGCCAGCAGCTTGGGTGGAGTGACTTACCGGTCCATTCAGTACTTC; CDR3aa: CASSLGGVTYRSIQYF
v_gene: TRBV29-1; j_gene: TRBJ1-3; abundance: -; d_gene: -; CDR3nt: TGCAGCGTTGGCCCAGAGTCTGGAAACACCATATATTTT; CDR3aa: CSVGPESGNTIYF
v_gene: TRBV6-6; j_gene: TRBJ1-2; abundance: -; d_gene: TRBD1; CDR3nt: TGTGCCAGCAGTCAGACCTTGGACAGGGCCACGGGCACCTTC; CDR3aa: CASSQTLDRATGTF
v_gene: TRBV19; j_gene: TRBJ1-6; abundance: -; d_gene: -; CDR3nt: TGTGCCAGTTCGGCATTACCCAATTCACCCCTCCACTTT; CDR3aa: CASSALPNSPLHF
v_gene: TRBV28; j_gene: TRBJ1-1; abundance: -; d_gene: -; CDR3nt: TGTGCCAGCAGTTTGCAGGACACTGAAGCTTTCTTT; CDR3aa: CASSLQDTEAFF
v_gene: TRBV10-3; j_gene: TRBJ2-3; abundance: few; d_gene: -; CDR3nt: TGTGCCATCAGTGCCACCACAGATACGCAGTATTTT; CDR3aa: CAISATTDTQYF